Presented here are 9 T cell receptor beta chains from one specimen sequenced in a study of T cells in Graves' hyperthyroidism and ophthalmopathy. Template material for amplifying TCR beta CDR3 regions consisted of RNA transcripts. First-round RT-PCR of the TCR CDR3 relied on the HTBI primer set. TCRdb itself ran the multiplex PCR reads through MiXCR, one entry per CDR3 protein. The sample consists of nearly 250,000 distinct CDR3 sequences, over 15% of them appearing once. The source material was blood. These receptors were taken from a woman younger than 30 with Graves' ophthalmopathy.

This clonotype showed up many times. The chain is built from TRBV5-1 and TRBJ1-1; D may be TRBD1 (5 bases). The CDR3 has 14 amino acids. Deletions cut 6 bases from V and 2 bases from J, with 14 bases between. CDR1 and CDR2 from the germline V gene are SGHRS and YFSETQ. The CDR3 here is CASTSGTDNTEAFF. The CDR3 coding sequence is TGCGCCAGCACCTCCGGGACCGATAACACTGAAGCTTTCTTT.

This sequence joins TRBV6-2 or TRBV6-3 and TRBJ1-1; 11 bases fit TRBD1. Germline CDR1 is MNHEY and CDR2 is SVGEGT. CDR3 length: 20 amino acids. With 4 bases clipped from V and 0 bases from J, the junction kept 16 bases outside the gene matches. CDR3 nucleotides: TGTGCCAGCAGTTCTTATACCCCGGACAGGGGGCGGGCGATGAACACTGAAGCTTTCTTT. Amino acid sequence: CASSSYTPDRGRAMNTEAFF.

This clonotype was seen at least ten times. V usage is TRBV5-5 and J usage is TRBJ1-1; D might be TRBD1 (6 bases). The CDR3 has 16 residues. Trimming removed 0 bases from V and 0 bases from J, with 12 bases in between. Germline assignment: CDR1 SGHKS and CDR2 YYEKEE (reference sequence). The CDR3 DNA reads as TGTGCCAGCAGCTTGGAAGGGGGAACCTTGAACACTGAAGCTTTCTTT. Translation gives CASSLEGGTLNTEAFF.

This clonotype was detected many times. The chain couples TRBV27 to TRBJ2-1, with D perhaps given as TRBD1 or TRBD2 (5 bases each). Germline values: CDR1 MNHEY, CDR2 SMNVEV (reference sequence). Trimming pared 5 bases from V and 5 bases from J, leaving 19 bases between. CDR3 length: 16 residues. The CDR3 loop reads CASSPRPPRGNNEQFF. The CDR3 DNA sequence: TGTGCCAGCAGTCCCCGGCCCCCGAGGGGCAACAATGAGCAGTTCTTC.

This chain uses TRBV28 with TRBJ2-1; 13 nucleotides align to TRBD2. The length of the CDR3 is 18 residues. Germline loops: CDR1 MDHEN, CDR2 SYDVKM. The trim removed 7 bases at V and 6 bases at J, leaving 15 bases unmatched. In DNA form, the CDR3 reads TGTGCCAGCAACCCAACGGTGAGGACTAGCGGGGGCCGCAATGAGCAGTTCTTC. Translation gives CASNPTVRTSGGRNEQFF.

This clonotype has just a few counts. This sequence may be a read error, since a much larger clone differs from it by one base. It is likely a read error, because the conserved phenylalanine at the end of the CDR3 is missing. The rearrangement joins TRBV5-1 to TRBJ2-7; TRBD1 agrees at 7 bases. Germline CDR1 and CDR2: SGHRS and YFSETQ. J was trimmed by 5 bases and V by 0 bases; bases with no gene match: 2. The CDR3 runs to 13 residues. The CDR3 region is CASSLVQGNEQYL. In nucleotides, the CDR3 is TGCGCCAGCAGCTTGGTACAGGGGAACGAGCAGTACCTC.

This clonotype showed up many times. The V call is TRBV13, the J call TRBJ2-5; 9 nucleotides agree with TRBD2. CDR1 PRHDT and CDR2 FYEKMQ come from the germline V gene (reference sequence). With 3 bases clipped from V and 5 bases from J, the junction kept 4 bases outside the gene matches. The CDR3 has 14 residues. In DNA form, the CDR3 reads TGTGCCAGCAGCTTGGCGGGAGGGCCTGAGACCCAGTACTTC. The encoded protein is CASSLAGGPETQYF.

In this sample, this clonotype turned up many times. V usage is TRBV5-1 and J usage is TRBJ2-7; 9 positions agree with TRBD2. Germline V gives CDR1 SGHRS, CDR2 YFSETQ. Losses at the gene ends were 4 bases for V and 0 bases for J; bases not matched to a gene: 8. This CDR3 contains 16 residues. Here the CDR3 DNA reads TGCGCCAGCAGCCAAGGACTAGCGACGAGCTCCTACGAGCAGTACTTC. Protein sequence: CASSQGLATSSYEQYF.

This clonotype was seen at least ten times. The chain employs TRBV13 and TRBJ2-4; unclear D gene. Germline CDR1 reads PRHDT; CDR2 reads FYEKMQ (reference sequence). CDR3 length: 13 residues. The ends were cut back, 5 bases at V and 3 bases at J, with 8 bases in the middle. DNA for the CDR3: TGTGCCAGCAGCCCTCGTGGCAAAAACATTCAGTACTTC. This encodes CASSPRGKNIQYF.